This TCR beta chain was sequenced for a study of healthy donors' naive CD4 and CD8 T cells. TCR libraries were built from 400 to 650 ng of total RNA by linear amplification. In TCRdb, the reads were re-called with MiXCR into one record per CDR3 protein. The repertoire holds about 180,000 distinct CDR3 sequences, with about four fifths as singletons. V shed 2 bases, J shed 9 bases, and the junction held 8 bases outside the gene matches. The germline V gene has CDR1 MRHNA and CDR2 SNTAGT. CDR3 size: 15 residues. The sequenced sample was naive CD4+ and CD8+ T cells sorted from blood, pooled from several donors. The source is a pool of human donors in good health; the sample pools cells from several healthy donors. V usage is TRBV6-4 and J usage is TRBJ2-1; 9 bases match TRBD2. CDR3 region: CASSDPGLAGTEQFF. The CDR3 DNA sequence: TGTGCCAGCAGTGACCCGGGGCTAGCGGGGACTGAGCAGTTCTTC.